This T cell receptor beta chain comes out of a study of T cell repertoires in cytomegalovirus infection. A few counts support this clonotype. What it binds is unknown. One entry per CDR3 protein, called by TCRdb with MiXCR from the reads. The data hold 160,000 or so distinct CDR3 sequences, with about 22% observed a single time. Study conclusions and caveats: Public TCR beta family frequency separated CMV-and-HLA carriers, including in an independent cohort.

The sequenced sample was CD8+ T cells from cultured PBMCs, obtained from culture after CMV antigen stimulation. The sequence was obtained from a human donor in good health (CMV status not recorded). Some clones in this sample may be carry-over from other donors' samples.

CDR3: CASSLGTYNSYYTQYF. DNA of the CDR3: TGTGCCAGCAGCTTAGGGACGTACAATAGTTACTATACGCAGTATTTT. V gene TRBV7-2 combines with J gene TRBJ2-3; D not resolved. CDR3 length: 16 amino acids. Trimming removed 1 base from V and 7 bases from J, with 18 bases in between. Germline CDR1 is SGHTA and CDR2 is FQGNSA. The variable domain in full, with the rest retrieved from reference TRBV7-2 and TRBJ2-3, is GAGVSQSPSNKVTEKGKDVELRCDPISGHTALYWYRQSLGQGLEFLIYFQGNSAPDKSGLPSDRFSAERTGGSVSTLTIQRTQQEDSAVYLCASSLGTYNSYYTQYFGPGTRLTVL.